This T cell receptor (beta chain) was found in a study of beta chain features in type 1 diabetes. In the study overall: The study examined some 110,000,000 sorted cells across all samples. Whole-study results and caveats: A possible short-template PCR bias applies equally to patients and controls. Type 1 diabetes patients had TCRB CDR3s that were shorter (moderately but significantly so) in all four CD4+ subsets.

This clone was picked up a small number of times. Its matching antigen is unknown. Expressed TCRB transcripts got sequenced, as all isolated RNA was reverse transcribed. Reads from naive, central memory and regulatory T cell samples averaged around 4 million. The repertoire was sequenced with immunoSEQ multiplex PCR; TCRdb's copy has only in-frame clones and lacks some. Found here are about 150,000 clones, 7.8% of them singletons; the top ten hold about 0.95%. Sorting gave populations that all exceeded 95% purity. This CDR3 spans 14 amino acids. CDR1 is KGHSH and CDR2 is LQKENI in the germline V gene. V gave up 6 bases and J gave up 1 base, with 9 bases separating them.

The V call is TRBV18, the J call TRBJ2-2; maybe TRBD1 (5 bases). The sequence was obtained from a woman in her 40s with type 1 diabetes. Sequenced input: central memory CD4+ T cells from blood. The CDR3 is CASSLDRNTGELFF. In nucleotides, the CDR3 is TGTGCCAGCTCTCTTGACAGGAACACCGGGGAGCTGTTTTTT.